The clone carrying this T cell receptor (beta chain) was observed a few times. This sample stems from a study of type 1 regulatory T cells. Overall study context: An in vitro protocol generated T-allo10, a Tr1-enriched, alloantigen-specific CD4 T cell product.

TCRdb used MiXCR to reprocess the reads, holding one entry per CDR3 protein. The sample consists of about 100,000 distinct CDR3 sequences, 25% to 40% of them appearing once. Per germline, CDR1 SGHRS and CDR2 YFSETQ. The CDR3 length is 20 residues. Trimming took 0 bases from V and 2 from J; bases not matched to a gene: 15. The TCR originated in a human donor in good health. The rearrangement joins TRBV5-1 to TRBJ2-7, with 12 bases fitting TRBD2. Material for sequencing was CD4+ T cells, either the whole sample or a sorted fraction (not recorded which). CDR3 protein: CASSLAPTSGSALSTYEQYF. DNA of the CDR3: TGCGCCAGCAGCTTGGCCCCGACTAGCGGGAGCGCTCTATCTACCTACGAGCAGTACTTC.